Listed below are T cell receptor beta chains from one sample, sequenced in a study of cytomegalovirus exposure and HLA in healthy donors. The assay was immunoSEQ multiplex PCR, and TCRdb's table has in-frame clones only and misses some. The sample lists around 150,000 clones; around 78% were seen once. Sequencing was carried out using PBMCs. The receptors come from a woman aged 40 to 50 in good health and CMV-seronegative. Each CDR3 is given with its conserved first and last residue. D genes are given only for firm matches. Only part of the rows carry a size: once, few, many, or a class if the clone is expanded.

DNA	CDR3	V	J	size	D
TGTGCCAGCAGCTTTTTGGGCGCCTCCTATGGCTACACCTTC	CASSFLGASYGYTF	TRBV7-6	TRBJ1-2	NA	NA
TGTGCCAGCAGTGCCCTTGGGGCAGGGACAGATACGCAGTATTTT	CASSALGAGTDTQYF	TRBV6-1	TRBJ2-3	NA	NA
TGTGCCAGCAGGTCGTTACAGGGGAACACTGAAGCTTTCTTT	CASRSLQGNTEAFF	TRBV27	TRBJ1-1	NA	NA
TGCGCCAGCAATGGGCAGGGGAACACTGAAGCTTTCTTT	CASNGQGNTEAFF	TRBV5-1	TRBJ1-1	NA	NA
TGTGCCAGCAACCGACCTTCTCAGGGATTCCTAGGAGCTTTCTTT	CASNRPSQGFLGAFF	TRBV7-9	TRBJ1-1	NA	NA
TGCGCCAGCAGCCAGCCGGGACAGGGAGTGTCACCCCTCCACTTT	CASSQPGQGVSPLHF	TRBV4-1	TRBJ1-6	NA	TRBD1
TGTGCTAGTGGTTTGGTACGGGGGGTTCCACCATACGAGCAGTACTTC	CASGLVRGVPPYEQYF	TRBV12-5	TRBJ2-7	few	TRBD2
TGTGCCAGCAGGGGTAAGGGAGGGACAGGGTACTCTCATGAGCAGTTCTTC	CASRGKGGTGYSHEQFF	TRBV2	TRBJ2-1	NA	TRBD1
TGTGCCAGCAGTGGGAGAGGAAACACCATATATTTT	CASSGRGNTIYF	TRBV5-6	TRBJ1-3	NA	NA
TGTGCCAGCAGTGTTCGGCAGGGCAACGAGCAGTACTTC	CASSVRQGNEQYF	TRBV2	TRBJ2-7	NA	NA
TGTGCCAGCACTGGGACAGGGGACACTGAAGCTTTCTTT	CASTGTGDTEAFF	TRBV6-5	TRBJ1-1	NA	TRBD1